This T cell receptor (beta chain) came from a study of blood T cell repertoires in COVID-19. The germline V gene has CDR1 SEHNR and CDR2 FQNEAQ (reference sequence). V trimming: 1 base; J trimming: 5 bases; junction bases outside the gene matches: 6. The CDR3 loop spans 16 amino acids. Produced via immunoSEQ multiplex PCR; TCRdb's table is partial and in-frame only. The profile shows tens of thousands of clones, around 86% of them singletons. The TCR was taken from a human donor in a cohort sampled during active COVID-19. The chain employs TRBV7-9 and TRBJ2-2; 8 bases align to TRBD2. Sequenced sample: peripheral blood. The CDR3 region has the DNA TGTGCCAGCAGCTTAGGGACTAGCATGGGGACCGGGGAGCTGTTTTTT. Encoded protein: CASSLGTSMGTGELFF. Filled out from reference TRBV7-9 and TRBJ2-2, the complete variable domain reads DTGVSQNPRHKITKRGQNVTFRCDPISEHNRLYWYRQTLGQGPEFLTYFQNEAQLEKSRLLSDRFSAERPKGSFSTLEIQRTEQGDSAMYLCASSLGTSMGTGELFFGEGSRLTVL.